Below, 20 T cell receptor beta chains from the same sample are listed, as sequenced in a study of blood T cells in healthy people across ages. Sample-barcoded 5' priming and a J-beta primer mix drove a second PCR of roughly 6 to 12 cycles. A single record per CDR3 protein comes from TCRdb applying MiXCR to the 5' RACE reads. The sample shows 700,000 to 850,000 distinct CDR3 sequences, about 34% of them seen only once. The source material was blood. Receptor source: a young man in good health.

The genes are TRBV10-3 and TRBJ1-6; tentatively, D is TRBD1 (5 bases). The germline V and J ends were trimmed by 8 bases and 4 bases, with 12 bases remaining between them. The CDR3 extends over 14 amino acids. Germline CDR1 is ENHRY and CDR2 is SYGVKD. The CDR3 loop is CAIGEDSYNSPLHF. CDR3 nucleotides: TGTGCCATCGGGGAAGACAGTTATAATTCACCCCTCCACTTT.

This chain links TRBV12-3 or TRBV12-4 with TRBJ2-5; tentatively, D is TRBD1 (6 bases). Trimming removed 11 bases at V and 13 bases at J, with 14 bases between. CDR3 length: 9 residues. The CDR3 DNA follows: TGTGCCGGGGGCAGGTCCCCGTACTTC. Amino acids: CAGGRSPYF.

The V gene is TRBV12-3 or TRBV12-4, the J gene TRBJ1-5; 11 nucleotides line up with TRBD1. The ends lost 4 bases at V and 4 bases at J; junction bases unmatched: 3. The length of the CDR3 is 15 residues. The CDR3 spells CASSCGTGGNQPQHF. The CDR3 coding sequence is TGTGCCAGCAGTTGCGGGACAGGGGGTAATCAGCCCCAGCATTTT.

This chain links TRBV4-3 with TRBJ2-2, with TRBD2 identical over 10 bases. Per germline, CDR1 LGHNA and CDR2 YSLEER. The V gene end was trimmed by 1 base and the J gene end by 13 bases; junction bases not matched to a gene: 9. This CDR3 has 15 residues. The DNA for the CDR3 is TGCGCCAGCAGCCAAGGGTCTAGCGGGGGTGGGCGGCTGTTTTTT. Protein product: CASSQGSSGGGRLFF.

CDR3 sequence reads: CASSSMPQGYGTDTQYF. CDR3 sequence (DNA): TGTGCCAGCAGCTCCATGCCACAGGGGTATGGAACAGATACGCAGTATTTT. The rearrangement joins TRBV7-6 to TRBJ2-3, with 7 bases lining up with TRBD1. Germline V lookup: CDR1 SGHVS, CDR2 FNYEAQ. CDR3 length: 17 amino acids. V shed 4 bases and J 3 bases; nucleotides not matched to a gene: 13. The complete variable domain, with remaining parts taken from reference TRBV7-6 and TRBJ2-3, reads GAGVSQSPRYKVTKRGQDVALRCDPISGHVSLYWYRQALGQGPEFLTYFNYEAQQDKSGLPNDRFSAERPEGSISTLTIQRTEQRDSAMYRCASSSMPQGYGTDTQYFGPGTRLTVL.

The V call is TRBV4-1, the J call TRBJ2-3, with D possibly being TRBD2 (6 bases). The germline V gene encodes CDR1 MGHRA and CDR2 YSYEKL. Trimming left V 4 bases short and J 3 bases short, with 14 bases between. This CDR3 has 15 residues. CDR3: CASSRVTGETDTQYF. In DNA, the CDR3 is TGCGCCAGCAGCCGAGTAACGGGGGAAACAGATACGCAGTATTTT.

This clonotype was counted many times. The V gene is TRBV12-3 or TRBV12-4, the J gene TRBJ1-2, with a weak D call TRBD1 (6 bases). There are 13 residues in the CDR3. Trimming removed 5 bases at V and 7 bases at J, with 14 bases between. CDR3 amino acids: CASSINRVSGYTF. DNA of the CDR3: TGTGCCAGCAGTATAAACAGGGTTTCTGGCTACACCTTC.

This clonotype was observed at least ten times. An end of the junction differs from the germline gene, which may be a read error. The rearrangement joins TRBV12-3 or TRBV12-4 to TRBJ2-7; no clear D gene. The CDR3 length is 11 residues. The CDR3 DNA reads as TGTGCCACCAGTTTAGGCTACGAGCAGTACTTC. Its translation: CATSLGYEQYF.

This clonotype was counted at least ten times. This chain joins TRBV20-1 and TRBJ2-5, with no clear D. The V end lost 3 bases, the J end lost 1 base, and 9 bases lay between the germline ends. The CDR3 runs to 13 residues. Germline V gene data show CDR1 as DFQATT and CDR2 as SNEGSKA (reference sequence). CDR3 sequence reads: CSASRGSQETQYF. The CDR3 DNA follows: TGCAGTGCTAGTCGTGGCAGCCAAGAGACCCAGTACTTC.

This chain connects TRBV7-2 to TRBJ1-2; D possibly corresponds to TRBD1 (5 bases). This CDR3 region has 15 residues. Trimming pared 5 bases from V and 8 bases from J, leaving 21 bases between. Germline V gives CDR1 SGHTA, CDR2 FQGNSA. For the CDR3, the DNA is TGTGCCAGCAGCGGAGCGTTGGGGCCTGGGTCGGGCTACACCTTC. It codes for CASSGALGPGSGYTF.

V usage is TRBV6-5 and J usage is TRBJ2-1, with 10 bases that match TRBD2. Unmatched junction bases numbered 9, after V lost 6 bases and J lost 7 bases. This CDR3 contains 15 residues. Germline CDR1 MNHEY, CDR2 SVGAGI. CDR3 sequence reads: CASSKRLAGINEQFF. The CDR3 region has the DNA TGTGCCAGCAGCAAAAGACTAGCGGGTATAAATGAGCAGTTCTTC.

This clonotype has just a few counts. The chain employs TRBV29-1 and TRBJ2-1, with TRBD2 matching 9 bases. The CDR3 covers 15 residues. J was trimmed by 4 bases and V by 6 bases; bases with no gene match: 10. Germline V gene data show CDR1 as SQVTM and CDR2 as ANQGSEA. CDR3 loop: CSVEVAGVIYNEQFF. The CDR3, as DNA: TGCAGCGTGGAGGTAGCGGGGGTTATTTACAATGAGCAGTTCTTC.

V gene TRBV7-2 combines with J gene TRBJ1-1; 9 bases align to TRBD1. Unmatched junction bases numbered 6, after V lost 2 bases and J lost 5 bases. The germline gives CDR1 SGHTA, CDR2 FQGNSA. The CDR3 is 15 amino acids. The chain's CDR3 is CASSLIGTGRTEAFF. DNA for the CDR3: TGTGCCAGCAGCTTAATAGGGACAGGGAGGACTGAAGCTTTCTTT.

J is TRBJ2-2 and V is TRBV28, with a tentative D call TRBD2 (5 bases). V was cut by 10 bases and J by 0 bases, with 18 bases left in between. Germline V gives CDR1 MDHEN, CDR2 SYDVKM. The CDR3 has 16 amino acids. The CDR3: CATRRISPANTGELFF. In nucleotides, the CDR3 is TGTGCCACCCGGAGGATTAGCCCGGCGAACACCGGGGAGCTGTTTTTT. The full variable domain, in which reference TRBV28 and TRBJ2-2 provide the parts outside the CDR3, is DVKVTQSSRYLVKRTGEKVFLECVQDMDHENMFWYRQDPGLGLRLIYFSYDVKMKEKGDIPEGYSVSREKKERFSLILESASTNQTSMYLCATRRISPANTGELFFGEGSRLTVL.

This clonotype occurred once. V is TRBV6-2 or TRBV6-3 and J is TRBJ2-1; the D is unclear. CDR1 is MNHEY and CDR2 is SVGEGT in the germline V gene. The CDR3 spans 16 residues. Trimming removed 2 bases at V and 5 bases at J, with 16 bases between. The CDR3 DNA sequence: TGTGCCAGCAGTTACAACGGGCTCCAAGGTAACAATGAGCAGTTCTTC. Encoded protein: CASSYNGLQGNNEQFF.

This clonotype showed up many times. The chain recombines TRBV4-2 with TRBJ2-3; 9 positions match TRBD1. The V segment lost 3 bases and the J segment 2 bases; nucleotides outside the gene matches: 30. CDR1 is LGHNA, CDR2 YNFKEQ, per germline. The CDR3 runs 24 residues. In DNA form, the CDR3 reads TGTGCCAGCAGCCATTTGGGCCCTACACAGGGGGCGCATCTCCAAAATCCCTTCACAGATACGCAGTATTTT. This gives the protein CASSHLGPTQGAHLQNPFTDTQYF.

The genes are TRBV30 and TRBJ2-7; D not certain. Trimming cost V 2 bases and J 1 base, with 18 bases left between them. CDR1 is GTSNPN and CDR2 is SVGIG in the germline V gene (reference sequence). The CDR3 length is 16 residues. The CDR3 sequence: CAWSSPPIWGSYEQYF. CDR3 sequence (DNA): TGTGCCTGGAGTTCTCCTCCCATCTGGGGATCCTACGAGCAGTACTTC.

This clonotype was seen repeatedly, ten times or more. The chain links TRBV29-1 to TRBJ1-1; TRBD1 is a possible D gene (5 bases). The V and J ends lost 8 bases and 1 base respectively, with 14 bases between them. The CDR3 runs 13 residues. Germline CDR1 is SQVTM and CDR2 is ANQGSEA. The CDR3 sequence: CSSQAGTNTEAFF. CDR3 nucleotides: TGCAGCTCGCAGGCAGGGACGAACACTGAAGCTTTCTTT.

The table lists this clonotype with a count of one. The chain carries TRBV7-2 and TRBJ2-3; D is uncertain. This CDR3 contains 15 residues. The germline V gene has CDR1 SGHTA and CDR2 FQGNSA. V shed 4 bases and J shed 0 bases, with 11 bases lying between them. The DNA of the CDR3 is TGTGCCAGCAGCTACCGGAGTGGTAGCACAGATACGCAGTATTTT. Translation: CASSYRSGSTDTQYF.

This clonotype has more than one count but fewer than ten. The chain has TRBV6-5 and TRBJ2-7, with D uncertain. Germline V gene lookup returns CDR1 MNHEY and CDR2 SVGAGI. The CDR3 totals 16 residues. Trimming cost V 0 bases and J 6 bases, with 18 bases left between them. CDR3 bases: TGTGCCAGCAGTTACTCTGGGCCCGCAGTTTCCCTCGAGCAGTACTTC. Amino acid sequence: CASSYSGPAVSLEQYF.